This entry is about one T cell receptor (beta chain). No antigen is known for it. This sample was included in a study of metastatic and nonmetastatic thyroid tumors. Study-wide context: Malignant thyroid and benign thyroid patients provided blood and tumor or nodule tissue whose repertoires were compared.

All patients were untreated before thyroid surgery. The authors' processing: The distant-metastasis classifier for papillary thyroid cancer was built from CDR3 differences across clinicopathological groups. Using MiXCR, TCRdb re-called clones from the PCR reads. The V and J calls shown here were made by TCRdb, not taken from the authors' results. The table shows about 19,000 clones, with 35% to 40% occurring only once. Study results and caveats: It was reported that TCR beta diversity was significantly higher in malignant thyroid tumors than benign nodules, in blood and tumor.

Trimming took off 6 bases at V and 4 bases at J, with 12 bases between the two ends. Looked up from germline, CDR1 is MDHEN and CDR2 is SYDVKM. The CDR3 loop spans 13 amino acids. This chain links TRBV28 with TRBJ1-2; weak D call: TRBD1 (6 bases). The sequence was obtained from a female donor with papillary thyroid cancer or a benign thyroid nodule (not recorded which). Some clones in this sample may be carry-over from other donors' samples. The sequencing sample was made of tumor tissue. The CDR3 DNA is TGTGCCAGCAGCGTACAGGGAATCTATGGCTACACCTTC. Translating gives CASSVQGIYGYTF.